Given below is one TCR beta chain in context. Its antigen is not identified. The sample comes from a study of OX40 agonist ivuxolimab in advanced cancers. Study summary: Ivuxolimab, which is an agonistic anti-OX40 (CD134) antibody, was administered to the patients. Earlier anti-PD-1, anti-PD-L1 or anti-CTLA-4 therapy was permitted; roughly 40% had received some.

Findings of the study overall: The mean number of expanded clones was higher in CD8+ T cells than in CD4+. In the 0.1-3.0 mg/kg groups, partial responders showed among the lowest expansion.

Only in-frame clones appear in the TCRdb table, and some are missing; sequencing was by immunoSEQ multiplex PCR. The data hold about 63,000 clones, with roughly four fifths observed a single time. Trimming took off 1 base at V and 6 bases at J, with 18 bases between the two ends. CDR1 and CDR2 from the germline V gene are SGHVS and FQNEAQ. CDR3 length equals 16 residues. The chain carries TRBV7-8 and TRBJ1-2; TRBD1 is a possible D gene (5 bases). This clonotype was obtained from an adult with an advanced solid tumor such as melanoma, head and neck, liver or kidney cancer. Source: CD4+ or CD8+ T cells sorted from blood, taken in a trial of the OX40 agonist ivuxolimab. The CDR3 DNA is TGTGCCAGCAGCTTAGGACGCCTTAGTTGGGGGAATGGCTACACCTTC. Encoded protein: CASSLGRLSWGNGYTF.